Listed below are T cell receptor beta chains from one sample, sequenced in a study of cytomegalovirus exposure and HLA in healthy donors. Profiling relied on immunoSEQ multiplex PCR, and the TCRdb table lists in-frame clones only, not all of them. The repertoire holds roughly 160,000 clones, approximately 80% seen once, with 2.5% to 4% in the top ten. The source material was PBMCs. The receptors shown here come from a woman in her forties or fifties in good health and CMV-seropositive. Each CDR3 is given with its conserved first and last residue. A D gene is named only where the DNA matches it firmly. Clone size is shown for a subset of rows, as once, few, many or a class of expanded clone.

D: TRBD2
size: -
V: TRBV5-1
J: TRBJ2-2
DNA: TGCGCCAGCAGCCCCTACGGTCGGGGGGGCCCGAACACCGGGGAGCTGTTTTTT
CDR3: CASSPYGRGGPNTGELFF

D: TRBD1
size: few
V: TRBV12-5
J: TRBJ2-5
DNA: TGTGCTAGTGCAACTGACAGGGGCGGAAAGACCCAGTACTTC
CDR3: CASATDRGGKTQYF

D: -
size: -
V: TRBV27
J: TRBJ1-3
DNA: TGTGCCAGCAGTTTATCTAGCGGAGGTGGAAACACCATATATTTT
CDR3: CASSLSSGGGNTIYF

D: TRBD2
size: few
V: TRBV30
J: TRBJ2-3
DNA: TGTGCCTGGAGTCCCTCCCCAGCGGGGGGCACAGATACGCAGTATTTT
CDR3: CAWSPSPAGGTDTQYF

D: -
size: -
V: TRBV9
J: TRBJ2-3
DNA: TGTGCCAGCAGCGTGGGCCAGGGTACAGATACGCAGTATTTT
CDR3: CASSVGQGTDTQYF

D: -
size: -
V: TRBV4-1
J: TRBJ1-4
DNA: TGCGCCAGCAGCCAAGGTATCCAGGGGTTGGATGAAAAACTGTTTTTT
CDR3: CASSQGIQGLDEKLFF

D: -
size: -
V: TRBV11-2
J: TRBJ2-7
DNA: TGTGCCAGCAGCTTAGCCCGACTCTACGAGCAGTACTTC
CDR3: CASSLARLYEQYF

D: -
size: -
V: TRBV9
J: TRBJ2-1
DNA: TGTGCCAGCAGCGTAGGCCCGGAGGCGGATGAGCAGTTCTTC
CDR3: CASSVGPEADEQFF

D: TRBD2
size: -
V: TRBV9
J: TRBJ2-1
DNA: TGTGCCAGCAGCGCTACTAGCGGCTCCTACAATGAGCAGTTCTTC
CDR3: CASSATSGSYNEQFF

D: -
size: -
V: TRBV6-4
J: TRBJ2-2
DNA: TGTGCCAGCAGTGAGACCCCGGGGATCGGGGAGCTGTTTTTT
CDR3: CASSETPGIGELFF

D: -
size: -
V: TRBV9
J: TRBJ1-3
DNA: TGTGCCAGCAGCGTAGCTTCCGGCAGGGTCTACTCTGGAAACACCATATATTTT
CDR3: CASSVASGRVYSGNTIYF

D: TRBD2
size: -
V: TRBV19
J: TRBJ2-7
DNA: TGTGCCAGTAGTATAAGCGGGACCACCCCGGGCGAGCAGTACTTC
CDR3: CASSISGTTPGEQYF

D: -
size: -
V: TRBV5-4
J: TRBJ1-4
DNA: TGTGCCAGCAGCTTGAAAGGAGGGGCAACTAATGAAAAACTGTTTTTT
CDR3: CASSLKGGATNEKLFF

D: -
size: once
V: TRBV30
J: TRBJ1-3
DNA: TGTGCCTGGAGTGTACTATCTGGAAACACCATATATTTT
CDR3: CAWSVLSGNTIYF

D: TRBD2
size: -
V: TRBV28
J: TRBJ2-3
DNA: TGTGCCAGCAGGTCCGCGCGGGAGGGCCCAGATACGCAGTATTTT
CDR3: CASRSAREGPDTQYF

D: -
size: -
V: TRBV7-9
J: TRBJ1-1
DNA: TGTGCCAGCAGCTTAGCGTCCAGGTCTGAAGCTTTCTTT
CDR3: CASSLASRSEAFF

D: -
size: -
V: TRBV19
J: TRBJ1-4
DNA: TGTGCCAGTAGCCCCGGGGCGGGAGCCAATGAAAAACTGTTTTTT
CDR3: CASSPGAGANEKLFF

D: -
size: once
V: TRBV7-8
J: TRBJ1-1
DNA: TGTGCCAGCACCCCTCCCGAGGGGGAACTTATGAACACTGAAGCTTTCTTT
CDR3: CASTPPEGELMNTEAFF

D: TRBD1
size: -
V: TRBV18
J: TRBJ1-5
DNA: TGTGCCAGCTCACCGGTGACAGGGTTCAATCAGCCCCAGCATTTT
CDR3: CASSPVTGFNQPQHF

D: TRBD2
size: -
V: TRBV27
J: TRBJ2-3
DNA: TGTGCCAGCAGTTTCTTGACTAGCGGGGGCATAGATACGCAGTATTTT
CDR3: CASSFLTSGGIDTQYF

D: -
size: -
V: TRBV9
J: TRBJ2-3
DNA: TGTGCCAGCAGCGTAGGACAACTCACTAGCACAGATACGCAGTATTTT
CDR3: CASSVGQLTSTDTQYF

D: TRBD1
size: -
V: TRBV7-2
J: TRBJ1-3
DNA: TGTGCCAGCAGCCTAGGGATACAGGGGTCGGGAAACACCATATATTTT
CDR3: CASSLGIQGSGNTIYF

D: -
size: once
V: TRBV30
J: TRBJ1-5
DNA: TGTGCCTGGAGTGTACTTAACGGCAATCAGCCCCAGCATTTT
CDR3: CAWSVLNGNQPQHF